These 8 T cell receptor beta chains share one sample of origin, sequenced in a study of blood T cell repertoires in COVID-19. The protocol was immunoSEQ multiplex PCR, while the TCRdb copy is restricted to in-frame clones and leaves out a portion. In the table there are tens of thousands of clones, 91% of which are singletons. Sample: peripheral blood. These receptors came from a human donor with active COVID-19. The donor label of this sample is uncertain.

The chain combines TRBV3-1 (or the pseudogene TRBV3-2) with TRBJ1-1; D unresolved. V was cut by 4 bases and J by 3 bases, with 15 bases left in between. Germline loops: CDR1 LGHDT, CDR2 YNNKEL (reference sequence). This CDR3 has 15 residues. CDR3 bases: TGTGCCAGCAGCCCCCTATGGAGGAGCGACACTGAAGCTTTCTTT. Protein product: CASSPLWRSDTEAFF.

A word on this clone: At one boundary the junction diverges from the germline segment, which might be a read error. The chain has TRBV12-5 and TRBJ1-3; no reliable D call. The CDR3 is 11 residues long. CDR1 and CDR2 from the germline V gene are LGHNT and FRNRAP. As DNA, the CDR3 is TGTGCTAGTGGCCTACTCGACATGACGGATTTT. It is translated as CASGLLDMTDF. Combining the CDR3 with reference TRBV12-5 and TRBJ1-3 gives the whole variable domain DARVTQTPRHKVTEMGQEVTMRCQPILGHNTVFWYRQTMMQGLELLAYFRNRAPLDDSGMPKDRFSAEMPDATLATLKIQPSEPRDSAVYFCASGLLDMTDFGEGSWLTVV.

V gene TRBV25-1 combines with J gene TRBJ2-5; 7 nucleotides agree with TRBD1. Per the germline V gene, CDR1 is MGHDK and CDR2 is SYGVNS. J lost 4 bases, V lost 8 bases, and 22 bases had no gene match. The CDR3 consists of 18 residues. The DNA for the CDR3 is TGTGCCAGCCCCCCACAAGAACCGGACAGGTCGAGAGGAGAGACCCAGTACTTC. It encodes CASPPQEPDRSRGETQYF.

The V gene is TRBV5-8, the J gene TRBJ2-2; a weak D match, TRBD2 (8 bases). CDR1 is SGHTS, CDR2 YDEGEE, per germline. The CDR3 extends over 16 amino acids. Trimming removed 7 bases at V and 4 bases at J, with 20 bases between. CDR3 DNA sequence: TGTGCCAGCCCCCCTCGGGGGGGGACAGCCACCGGGGAGCTGTTTTTT. This gives the protein CASPPRGGTATGELFF.

This chain joins TRBV7-9 and TRBJ2-1, with TRBD2 matching over 10 bases. The germline gives CDR1 SEHNR, CDR2 FQNEAQ (reference sequence). Trimming cost V 2 bases and J 3 bases; bases outside gene matches: 1. The length of the CDR3 is 15 residues. CDR3 region: CASSLQRGGYNEQFF. The CDR3, as DNA: TGTGCCAGCAGCTTACAGCGGGGGGGCTACAATGAGCAGTTCTTC.

The chain links TRBV5-4 to TRBJ1-2; TRBD1 matches 12 bases. CDR3 length: 14 residues. CDR1 and CDR2 (germline): SGHNT, YYREEE (reference sequence). The V segment lost 3 bases and the J segment 6 bases; nucleotides outside the gene matches: 3. The CDR3 here is CASSSGQGANGYTF. The CDR3 nucleotides read TGTGCCAGCAGCTCGGGACAGGGGGCGAATGGCTACACCTTC.

Notes on this clone: A junction boundary mismatches the germline segment, possibly from a read error. V usage is TRBV7-7 and J usage is TRBJ1-1; 7 bases align to TRBD1. The germline V gene has CDR1 SSHAT and CDR2 FNYEAQ (reference sequence). The CDR3 loop spans 15 amino acids. The chain's CDR3 is CASSPLTGSDTEAFF. The CDR3 DNA is TGTGCTAGCAGCCCCCTGACAGGGTCGGACACTGAAGCTTTCTTT.

The chain employs TRBV4-2 and TRBJ1-1; a weak D match, TRBD1 (5 bases). Trimming took off 4 bases at V and 1 base at J, with 13 bases between the two ends. Germline values: CDR1 LGHNA, CDR2 YNFKEQ. This CDR3 is built from 15 residues. This chain's CDR3 is CASSPAGRGNTEAFF. CDR3 nucleotide sequence: TGTGCCAGCAGCCCGGCGGGGCGGGGGAACACTGAAGCTTTCTTT.